These 2 T cell receptor beta chains share one sample of origin, sequenced in a study of blood T cell repertoires in COVID-19. The method was immunoSEQ multiplex PCR; TCRdb's version includes in-frame clones alone and lacks a portion of them. The sample shows approximately 110,000 clones, about three quarters of them seen only once. The sample consisted of peripheral blood. All receptors derive from a man aged 80 or over with acute or convalescent COVID-19.

V gene TRBV27 combines with J gene TRBJ1-2; 7 bases match TRBD1. In germline, CDR1 is MNHEY, CDR2 SMNVEV (reference sequence). After removal of 6 bases from V and 0 bases from J, the junction contained 4 bases not matched to a gene. The CDR3 spans 14 residues. The CDR3 region has the DNA TGTGCCAGCAGACCCGGGACAGCTAACTATGGCTACACCTTC. It specifies CASRPGTANYGYTF.

This clone was seen ten or more times. CDR3 nucleotide sequence: TGTGCCACCAGCATCGCCAGGGGACACCAATTTTATAGCAATCAGCCCCAGCATTTT. This gives the protein CATSIARGHQFYSNQPQHF. The chain carries TRBV15 and TRBJ1-5; TRBD1 is a possible D gene (6 bases). The V end lost 4 bases, the J end lost 0 bases, and 22 bases lay between the germline ends. The CDR3 extends over 19 amino acids. CDR1 and CDR2 (germline): LNHNV, YYDKDF (reference sequence). Full variable domain (rest looked up from reference TRBV15 and TRBJ1-5): DAMVIQNPRYQVTQFGKPVTLSCSQTLNHNVMYWYQQKSSQAPKLLFHYYDKDFNNEADTPDNFQSRRPNTSFCFLDIRSPGLGDTAMYLCATSIARGHQFYSNQPQHFGDGTRLSIL.